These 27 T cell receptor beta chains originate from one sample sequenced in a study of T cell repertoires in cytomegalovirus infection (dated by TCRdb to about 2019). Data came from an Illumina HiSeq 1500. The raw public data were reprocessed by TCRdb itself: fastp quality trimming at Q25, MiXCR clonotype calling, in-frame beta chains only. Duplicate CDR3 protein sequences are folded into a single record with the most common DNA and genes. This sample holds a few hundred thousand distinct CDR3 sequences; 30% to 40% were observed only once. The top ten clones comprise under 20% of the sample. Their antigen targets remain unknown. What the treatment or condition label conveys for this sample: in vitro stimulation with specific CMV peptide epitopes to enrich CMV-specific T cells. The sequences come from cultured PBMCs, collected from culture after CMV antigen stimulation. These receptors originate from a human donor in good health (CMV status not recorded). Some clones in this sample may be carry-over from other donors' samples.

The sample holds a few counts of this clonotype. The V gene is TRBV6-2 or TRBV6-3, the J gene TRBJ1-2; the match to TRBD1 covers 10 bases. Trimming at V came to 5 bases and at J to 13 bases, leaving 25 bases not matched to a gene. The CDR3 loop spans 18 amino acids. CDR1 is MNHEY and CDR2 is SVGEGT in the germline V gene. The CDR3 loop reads CASSERGTGEGARMASTF. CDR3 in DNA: TGTGCCAGCAGTGAACGTGGGACAGGGGAAGGCGCGCGTATGGCTTCCACCTTC.

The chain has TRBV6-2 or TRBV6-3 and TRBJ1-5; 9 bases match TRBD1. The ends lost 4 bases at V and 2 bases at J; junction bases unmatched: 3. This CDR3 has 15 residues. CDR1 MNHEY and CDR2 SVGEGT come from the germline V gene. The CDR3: CASSFRQGGNQPQHF. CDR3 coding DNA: TGTGCCAGCAGTTTCAGACAGGGGGGCAATCAGCCCCAGCATTTT.

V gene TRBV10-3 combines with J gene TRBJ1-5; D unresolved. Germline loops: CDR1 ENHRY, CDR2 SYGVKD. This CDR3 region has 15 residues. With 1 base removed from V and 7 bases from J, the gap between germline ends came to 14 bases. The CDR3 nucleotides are TGTGCCATCAGTGAGTGGGGAATTGCGGGCCAGCCCCAGCATTTT. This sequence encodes CAISEWGIAGQPQHF.

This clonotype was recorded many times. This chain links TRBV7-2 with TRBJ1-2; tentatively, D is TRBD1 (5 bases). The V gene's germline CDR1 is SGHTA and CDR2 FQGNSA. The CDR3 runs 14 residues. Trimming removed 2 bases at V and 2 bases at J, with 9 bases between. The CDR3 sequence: CASSLWAGNYGYTF. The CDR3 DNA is TGTGCCAGCAGCTTATGGGCAGGGAACTATGGCTACACCTTC.

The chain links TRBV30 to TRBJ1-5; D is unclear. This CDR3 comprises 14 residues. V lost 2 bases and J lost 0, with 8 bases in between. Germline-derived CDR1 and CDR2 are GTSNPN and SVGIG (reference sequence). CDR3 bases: TGTGCCTGGAGTATGGGGTATAGCAATCAGCCCCAGCATTTT. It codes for CAWSMGYSNQPQHF.

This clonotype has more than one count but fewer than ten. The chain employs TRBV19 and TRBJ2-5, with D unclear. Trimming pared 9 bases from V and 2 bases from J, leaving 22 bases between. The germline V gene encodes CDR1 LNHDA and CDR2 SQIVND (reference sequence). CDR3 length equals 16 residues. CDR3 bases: TGTGCCAGAAGGCTCCCATGTAGGAGTGGGCAAGAGACCCAGTACTTC. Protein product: CARRLPCRSGQETQYF. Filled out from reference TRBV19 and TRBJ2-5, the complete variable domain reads DGGITQSPKYLFRKEGQNVTLSCEQNLNHDAMYWYRQDPGQGLRLIYYSQIVNDFQKGDIAEGYSVSREKKESFPLTVTSAQKNPTAFYLCARRLPCRSGQETQYFGPGTRLLVL.

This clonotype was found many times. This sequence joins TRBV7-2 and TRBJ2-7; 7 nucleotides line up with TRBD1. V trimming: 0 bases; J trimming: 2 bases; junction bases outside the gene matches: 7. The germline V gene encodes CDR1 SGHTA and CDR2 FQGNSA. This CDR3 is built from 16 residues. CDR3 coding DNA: TGTGCCAGCAGCTTAGCAAGACGGGACAGAACCTACGAGCAGTACTTC. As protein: CASSLARRDRTYEQYF.

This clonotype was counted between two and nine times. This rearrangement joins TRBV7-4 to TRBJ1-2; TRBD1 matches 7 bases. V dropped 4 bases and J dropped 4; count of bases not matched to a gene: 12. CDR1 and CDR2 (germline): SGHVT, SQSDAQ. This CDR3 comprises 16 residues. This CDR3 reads CASSSDRQGDSYGYTF. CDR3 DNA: TGTGCCAGCAGCTCGGACCGACAGGGCGACTCCTATGGCTACACCTTC. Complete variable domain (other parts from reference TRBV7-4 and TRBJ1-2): GAGVSQSPRYKVAKRGRDVALRCDSISGHVTLYWYRQTLGQGSEVLTYSQSDAQRDKSGRPSGRFSAERPERSVSTLKIQRTEQGDSAVYLCASSSDRQGDSYGYTFGSGTRLTVV.

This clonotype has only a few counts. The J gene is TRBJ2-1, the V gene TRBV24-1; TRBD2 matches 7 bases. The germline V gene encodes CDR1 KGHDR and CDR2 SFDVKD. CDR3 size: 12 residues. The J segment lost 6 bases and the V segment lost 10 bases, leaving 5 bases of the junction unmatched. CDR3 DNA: TGTGCCACGGGAAGCGGGATCAATGAGCAGTTCTTC. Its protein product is CATGSGINEQFF.

CDR3 coding DNA: TGTGCCAGCAGCTTACCGGGACTAGCCAAAAACATTCAGTACTTC. This codes for CASSLPGLAKNIQYF. This chain connects TRBV7-8 to TRBJ2-4; perhaps TRBD2 as D (6 bases). The CDR3 runs to 15 residues. The germline gives CDR1 SGHVS, CDR2 FQNEAQ. V was clipped by 2 bases and J by 0 bases, with 8 bases between them. Variable domain in full (rest from reference TRBV7-8 and TRBJ2-4): GAGVSQSPRYKVAKRGQDVALRCDPISGHVSLFWYQQALGQGPEFLTYFQNEAQLDKSGLPSDRFFAERPEGSVSTLKIQRTQQEDSAVYLCASSLPGLAKNIQYFGAGTRLSVL.

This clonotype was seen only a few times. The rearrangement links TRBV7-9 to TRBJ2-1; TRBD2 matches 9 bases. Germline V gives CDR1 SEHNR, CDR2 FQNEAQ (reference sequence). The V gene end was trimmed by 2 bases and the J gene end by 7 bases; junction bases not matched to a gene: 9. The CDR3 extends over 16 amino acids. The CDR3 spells CASSLKSSGIVNEQFF. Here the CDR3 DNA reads TGTGCCAGCAGCTTAAAATCTAGCGGGATAGTAAATGAGCAGTTCTTC.

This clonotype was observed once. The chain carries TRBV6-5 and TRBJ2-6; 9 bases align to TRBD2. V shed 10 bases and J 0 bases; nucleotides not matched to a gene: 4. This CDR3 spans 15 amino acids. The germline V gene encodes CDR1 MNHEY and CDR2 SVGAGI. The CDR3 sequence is CATERGDSGANVLTF. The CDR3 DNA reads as TGTGCCACCGAGCGGGGGGACTCTGGGGCCAACGTCCTGACTTTC.

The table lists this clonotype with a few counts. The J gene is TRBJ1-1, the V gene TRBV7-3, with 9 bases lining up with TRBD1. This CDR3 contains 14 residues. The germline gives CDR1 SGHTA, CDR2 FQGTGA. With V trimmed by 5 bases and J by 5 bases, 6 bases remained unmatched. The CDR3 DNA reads TGTGCCAGCAGCAAGGACAGGGGCTTGACTGAAGCTTTCTTT. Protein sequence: CASSKDRGLTEAFF.

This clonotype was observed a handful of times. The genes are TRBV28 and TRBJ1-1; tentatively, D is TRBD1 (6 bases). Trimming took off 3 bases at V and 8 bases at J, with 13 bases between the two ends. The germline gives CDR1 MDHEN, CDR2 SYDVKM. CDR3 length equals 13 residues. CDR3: CASSLLQGREAFF. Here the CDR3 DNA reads TGTGCCAGCAGTTTGCTACAGGGAAGGGAAGCTTTCTTT. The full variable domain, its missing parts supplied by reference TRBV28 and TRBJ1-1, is DVKVTQSSRYLVKRTGEKVFLECVQDMDHENMFWYRQDPGLGLRLIYFSYDVKMKEKGDIPEGYSVSREKKERFSLILESASTNQTSMYLCASSLLQGREAFFGQGTRLTVV.

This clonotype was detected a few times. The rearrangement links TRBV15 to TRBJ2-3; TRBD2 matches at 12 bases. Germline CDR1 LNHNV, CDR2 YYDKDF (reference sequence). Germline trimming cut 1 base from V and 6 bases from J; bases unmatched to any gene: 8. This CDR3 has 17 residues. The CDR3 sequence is CATSRVRLAGVIDTQYF. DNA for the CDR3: TGTGCCACCAGCAGAGTTCGACTAGCGGGAGTAATCGATACGCAGTATTTT.

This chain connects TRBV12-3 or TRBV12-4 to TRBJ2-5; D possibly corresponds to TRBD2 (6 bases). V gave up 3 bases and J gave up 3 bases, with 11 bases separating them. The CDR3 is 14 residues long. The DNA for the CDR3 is TGTGCCAGCAGTTTCAACCCGGGAGAAGAGACCCAGTACTTC. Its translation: CASSFNPGEETQYF.

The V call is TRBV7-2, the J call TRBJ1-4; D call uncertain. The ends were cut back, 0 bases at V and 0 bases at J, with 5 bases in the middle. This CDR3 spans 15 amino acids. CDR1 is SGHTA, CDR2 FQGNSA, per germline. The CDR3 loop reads CASSLARATNEKLFF. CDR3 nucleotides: TGTGCCAGCAGCTTAGCCAGAGCAACTAATGAAAAACTGTTTTTT.

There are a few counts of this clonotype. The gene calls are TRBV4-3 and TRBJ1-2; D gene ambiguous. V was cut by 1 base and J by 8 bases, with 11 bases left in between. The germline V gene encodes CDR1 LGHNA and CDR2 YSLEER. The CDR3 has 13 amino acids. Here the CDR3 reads CASSQGSFKGYTF. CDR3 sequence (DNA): TGCGCCAGCAGCCAAGGCAGTTTTAAAGGCTACACCTTC.

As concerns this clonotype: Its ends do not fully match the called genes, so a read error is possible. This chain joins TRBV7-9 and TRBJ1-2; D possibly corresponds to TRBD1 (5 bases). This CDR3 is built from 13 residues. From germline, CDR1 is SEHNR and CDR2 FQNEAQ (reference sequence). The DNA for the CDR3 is TGTGCCAGCAGCCTAGCAGGGCCTCATGGCTACACCTTC. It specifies CASSLAGPHGYTF.

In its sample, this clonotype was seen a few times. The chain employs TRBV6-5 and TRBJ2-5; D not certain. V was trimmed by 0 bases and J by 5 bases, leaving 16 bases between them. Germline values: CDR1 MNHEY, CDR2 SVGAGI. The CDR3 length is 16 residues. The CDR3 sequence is CASSYSGNPMGETQYF. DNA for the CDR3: TGTGCCAGCAGTTACTCCGGAAATCCTATGGGGGAGACCCAGTACTTC.

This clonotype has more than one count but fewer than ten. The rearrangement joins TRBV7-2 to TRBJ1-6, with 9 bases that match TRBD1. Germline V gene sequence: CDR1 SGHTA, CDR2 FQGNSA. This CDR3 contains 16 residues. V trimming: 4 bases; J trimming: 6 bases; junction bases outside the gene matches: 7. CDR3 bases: TGTGCCAGCAGCTCCACGAACAGGGGGCTTAATTCACCCCTCCACTTT. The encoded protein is CASSSTNRGLNSPLHF.

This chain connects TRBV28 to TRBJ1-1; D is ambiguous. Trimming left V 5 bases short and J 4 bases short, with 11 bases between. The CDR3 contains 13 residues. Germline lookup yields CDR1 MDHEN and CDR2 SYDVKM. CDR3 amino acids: CASSPLRATEAFF. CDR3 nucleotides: TGTGCCAGCAGTCCCCTTAGGGCCACTGAAGCTTTCTTT.

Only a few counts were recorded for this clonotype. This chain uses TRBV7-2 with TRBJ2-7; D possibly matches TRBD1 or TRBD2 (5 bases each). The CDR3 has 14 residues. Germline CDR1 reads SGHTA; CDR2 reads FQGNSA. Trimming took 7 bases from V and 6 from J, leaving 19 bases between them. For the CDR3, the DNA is TGTGCCAGCATCACCCAGGGCGGGCAGGGCGAGCAGTACTTC. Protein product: CASITQGGQGEQYF.

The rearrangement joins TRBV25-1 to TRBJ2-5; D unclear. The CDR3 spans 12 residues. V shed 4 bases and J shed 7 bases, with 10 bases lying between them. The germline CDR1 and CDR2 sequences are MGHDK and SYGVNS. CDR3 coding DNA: TGTGCCAGCAGTGGGCCTGAGCCGACCCAGTACTTC. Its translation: CASSGPEPTQYF.

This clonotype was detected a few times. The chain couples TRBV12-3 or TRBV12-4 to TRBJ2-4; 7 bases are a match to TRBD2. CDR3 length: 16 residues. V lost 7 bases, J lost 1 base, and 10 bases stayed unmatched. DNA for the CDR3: TGTGCCAGCAAGAGACTAACGCGGGGGGCCAAAAACATTCAGTACTTC. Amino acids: CASKRLTRGAKNIQYF.

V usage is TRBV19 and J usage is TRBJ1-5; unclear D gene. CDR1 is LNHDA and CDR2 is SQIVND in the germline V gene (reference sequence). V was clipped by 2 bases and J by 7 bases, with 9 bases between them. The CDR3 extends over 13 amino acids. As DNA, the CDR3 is TGTGCCAGTAGTATACTATCGGGACAGCCCCAGCATTTT. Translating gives CASSILSGQPQHF.

The CDR3 protein is CSAREQFAGTYSNSPLHF. The CDR3 nucleotides read TGCAGTGCTAGAGAACAGTTCGCAGGGACCTACTCTAATTCACCCCTCCACTTT. This rearrangement joins TRBV20-1 to TRBJ1-6; D might be TRBD1 (5 bases). The germline CDR1 and CDR2 sequences are DFQATT and SNEGSKA (reference sequence). V was shortened by 0 bases and J by 6 bases, with 21 bases between the two germline ends. The CDR3 extends over 18 amino acids.